These T cell receptor beta chains were read from a single sample in a study of blood T cell repertoires in COVID-19. TCRdb's copy holds only in-frame clones and misses some; the assay was immunoSEQ multiplex PCR. The sample lists some 110,000 clones, roughly 76% seen once, with roughly 9.4% in the top ten. The sequencing input was peripheral blood. Receptors were obtained from a woman aged 65 to 85 with acute or convalescent COVID-19. Each CDR3 is given with its conserved first and last residue. Fields, in order: clone size, D gene, V gene, CDR3 protein. The D gene is left open where the match is weak. Expanded clones get a size class; other rows say once, few or many, or leave the size out.

abundance: .; d_gene: TRBD2; v_gene: TRBV4-1; CDR3aa: CASSRTGTSGGAGDEQFF
abundance: .; d_gene: TRBD1; v_gene: TRBV19; CDR3aa: CASSILGRDRESNQPQHF
abundance: .; d_gene: .; v_gene: TRBV7-8; CDR3aa: CASSLATGPGYTF
abundance: .; d_gene: .; v_gene: TRBV6-5; CDR3aa: CASTPGRANQPQHF
abundance: .; d_gene: TRBD1; v_gene: TRBV10-3; CDR3aa: CAITRQGTNTEAFF
abundance: .; d_gene: TRBD1; v_gene: TRBV2; CDR3aa: CASRVGQVTDTQYF
abundance: few; d_gene: TRBD2; v_gene: TRBV4-3; CDR3aa: CASSQDVGLAGANTQYF
abundance: .; d_gene: .; v_gene: TRBV29-1; CDR3aa: CSVRADLYNEQFF
abundance: few; d_gene: .; v_gene: TRBV6-2/TRBV6-3; CDR3aa: CASSRVTGNSYEQYF
abundance: .; d_gene: TRBD1; v_gene: TRBV5-1; CDR3aa: CASSTGQGDETQYF
abundance: .; d_gene: TRBD1; v_gene: TRBV11-2; CDR3aa: CASSYQTGAYNEQFF
abundance: .; d_gene: TRBD1; v_gene: TRBV7-3; CDR3aa: CASSRDRGYGYTF
abundance: .; d_gene: TRBD1; v_gene: TRBV9; CDR3aa: CASSVAEDLDRGLTEAFF
abundance: .; d_gene: .; v_gene: TRBV28; CDR3aa: CASSLSFGGSGNTEAFF
abundance: few; d_gene: .; v_gene: TRBV5-5; CDR3aa: CASSPGGPEPLHF
abundance: .; d_gene: .; v_gene: TRBV27; CDR3aa: CASSFRDEAFF
abundance: .; d_gene: .; v_gene: TRBV5-6; CDR3aa: CASSFKTEQFF
abundance: .; d_gene: TRBD2; v_gene: TRBV9; CDR3aa: CASSVAAGVTGELFF
abundance: .; d_gene: TRBD2; v_gene: TRBV7-3; CDR3aa: CASSPGTSVSQYF
abundance: .; d_gene: .; v_gene: TRBV5-8; CDR3aa: CASSLTKRKYDEKLFF
abundance: .; d_gene: TRBD2; v_gene: TRBV28; CDR3aa: CASSSLLAGVPRELFF
abundance: .; d_gene: .; v_gene: TRBV11-2; CDR3aa: CASSSLGTSGNTIYF
abundance: .; d_gene: .; v_gene: TRBV2; CDR3aa: CASSELTGRSGKGEQYF
abundance: .; d_gene: .; v_gene: TRBV5-1; CDR3aa: CASSAGITDTQYF
abundance: .; d_gene: .; v_gene: TRBV18; CDR3aa: CASFETVNQPQHF
abundance: .; d_gene: TRBD1; v_gene: TRBV5-6; CDR3aa: CASSLRTGGTDTQYF
abundance: .; d_gene: TRBD2; v_gene: TRBV28; CDR3aa: CASSLAGGTTGELFF
abundance: once; d_gene: .; v_gene: TRBV6-2/TRBV6-3; CDR3aa: CASSYFEAFNEQFF
abundance: .; d_gene: TRBD1; v_gene: TRBV3-1/TRBV3-2; CDR3aa: CASSLPGQGGEKLFF